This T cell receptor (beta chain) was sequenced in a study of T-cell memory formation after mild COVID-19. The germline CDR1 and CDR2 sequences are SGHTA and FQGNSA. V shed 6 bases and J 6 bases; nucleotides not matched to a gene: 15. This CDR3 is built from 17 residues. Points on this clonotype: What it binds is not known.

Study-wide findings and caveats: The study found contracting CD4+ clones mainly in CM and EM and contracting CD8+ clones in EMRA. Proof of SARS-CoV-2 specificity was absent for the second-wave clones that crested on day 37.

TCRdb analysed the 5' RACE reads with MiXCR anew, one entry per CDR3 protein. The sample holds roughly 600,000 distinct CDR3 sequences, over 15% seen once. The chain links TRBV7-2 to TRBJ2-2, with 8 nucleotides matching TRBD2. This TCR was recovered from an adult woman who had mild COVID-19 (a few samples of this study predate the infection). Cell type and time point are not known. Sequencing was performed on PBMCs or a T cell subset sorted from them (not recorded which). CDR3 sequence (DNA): TGTGCCAGCAGAACCCGGTCGGCGGGAGGATCAGCCGGGGAGCTGTTTTTT. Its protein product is CASRTRSAGGSAGELFF.